A selection of T cell receptor beta chains follows, all from one sample in a study of T cells in tuberculosis. TCRdb keeps only in-frame clones here, not all; method: immunoSEQ multiplex PCR. This sample has tens of thousands of clones, with about 91% found just once. Material: PBMCs, obtained at tuberculosis diagnosis. The receptors were sampled from an adult with tuberculosis. Each CDR3 is given with its conserved first and last residue. A D gene is named only where the DNA matches it firmly. Not every row has a clone size; where given, it reads once, few, many or a size class.

D	V	size	J	DNA	CDR3
TRBD1	TRBV19	NA	TRBJ2-7	TGTGCCAGTAGCCCGGGACAGGAAATATACGAGCAGTACTTC	CASSPGQEIYEQYF
NA	TRBV5-1	NA	TRBJ2-2	TGCGCCAGCAGCTCGACAGCGAACACCGGGGAGCTGTTTTTT	CASSSTANTGELFF
NA	TRBV19	NA	TRBJ1-5	TGTGCCAGTCGACGGGGGGACGGGCGAGGTCAGCCCCAGCATTTT	CASRRGDGRGQPQHF
NA	TRBV30	NA	TRBJ1-4	TGTGCCTGGTCCAAAGGTGGTGGGGGCGCAAAACTGTTTTTT	CAWSKGGGGAKLFF
TRBD2	TRBV11-2	NA	TRBJ2-1	TGTGCCAGCAGCTCAGGATCGCGGGGGGAGTGGTACAATGAGCAGTTCTTC	CASSSGSRGEWYNEQFF
NA	TRBV2	NA	TRBJ1-1	TGTGCCAGCAGTAAGACACCATCCTACACTGAAGCTTTCTTT	CASSKTPSYTEAFF
NA	TRBV5-8	once	TRBJ1-2	TGTGCCAGCAGGGACAGCTTTAGAATGCGCTACACCTTC	CASRDSFRMRYTF
NA	TRBV2	once	TRBJ1-2	TGTGCCAGCAGTGATGAAACAGGGTACTATGGCTACACCTTC	CASSDETGYYGYTF
NA	TRBV30	NA	TRBJ1-6	TGTGCCTGGAATCGGGATAATTCACCCCTCCACTTT	CAWNRDNSPLHF
NA	TRBV6-4	few	TRBJ2-3	TGTGCCAGCAGTGATAGGGCAGGGAGCACAGATACGCAGTATTTT	CASSDRAGSTDTQYF
NA	TRBV5-4	NA	TRBJ2-3	TGTGCCAGCAGCTACGGACAAGGCACAGATACGCAGTATTTT	CASSYGQGTDTQYF
NA	TRBV11-2	NA	TRBJ2-5	TGTGCCAGCAGCTTAAGTTCCCAGGGGGAGACCCAGTACTTC	CASSLSSQGETQYF
NA	TRBV2	NA	TRBJ1-4	TGTGCCAGCAGTGGGCCGCCCCCGGAGGAAAAACTGTTTTTT	CASSGPPPEEKLFF
TRBD2	TRBV4-1	NA	TRBJ2-3	TGCGCCAGCAGCCAAGCCCTAGCGGGGGGCGATACGCAGTATTTT	CASSQALAGGDTQYF
NA	TRBV7-6	NA	TRBJ2-7	TGTGCCAGCAGCTTAGCGGGGGGGCCTGAAGAGCAGTACTTC	CASSLAGGPEEQYF
NA	TRBV6-1	NA	TRBJ2-1	TGTGCCAGCAGTGAAGCGGGCGCTAGCGAAGATGAGCAGTTCTTC	CASSEAGASEDEQFF